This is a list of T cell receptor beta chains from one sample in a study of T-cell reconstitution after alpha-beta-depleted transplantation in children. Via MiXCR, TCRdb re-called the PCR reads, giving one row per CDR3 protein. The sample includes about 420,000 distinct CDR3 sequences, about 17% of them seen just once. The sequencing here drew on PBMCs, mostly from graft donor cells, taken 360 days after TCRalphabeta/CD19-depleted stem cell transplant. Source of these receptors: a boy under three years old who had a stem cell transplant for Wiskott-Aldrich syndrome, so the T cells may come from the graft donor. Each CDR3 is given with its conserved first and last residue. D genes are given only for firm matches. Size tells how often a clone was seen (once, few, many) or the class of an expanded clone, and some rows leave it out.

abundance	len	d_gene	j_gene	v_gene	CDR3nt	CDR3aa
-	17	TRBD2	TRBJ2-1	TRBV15	TGTGCCACCAGCAGAGTCGCGGGGGTTGGAACATATGGTGAGCAGTTCTTC	CATSRVAGVGTYGEQFF
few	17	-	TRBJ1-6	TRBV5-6	TGTGCCAGCAGCTTTCTAGACAGGAGCTCCTATAATTCACCCCTCCACTTT	CASSFLDRSSYNSPLHF
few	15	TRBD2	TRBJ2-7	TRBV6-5	TGTGCCAGCAATTCCGGGACTAGCGGAGCTTACGAGCAGTACTTC	CASNSGTSGAYEQYF
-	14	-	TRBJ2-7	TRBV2	TGTGCCAGCAGTGACGGCAGGGGAGGGTACGAGCAGTACTTC	CASSDGRGGYEQYF
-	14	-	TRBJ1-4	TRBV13	TGTGCCAGCAGCTTAGTCGGGGGGGGGGAAAAACTGTTTTTT	CASSLVGGGEKLFF
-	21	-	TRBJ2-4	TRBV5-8	TGTGCCAGCAGCTCCCTAGGTTGGGGCCGGCGCCCCACCTCTACCAAAAACATTCAGTACTTC	CASSSLGWGRRPTSTKNIQYF
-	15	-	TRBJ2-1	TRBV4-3	TGCGCCAGCAGCCAAGACAGGGTTTTCTACAATGAGCAGTTCTTC	CASSQDRVFYNEQFF
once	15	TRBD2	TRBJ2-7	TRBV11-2	TGTGCCAGCAGCTCAGAACTAGCGGGAGTCTACGAGCAGTACTTC	CASSSELAGVYEQYF
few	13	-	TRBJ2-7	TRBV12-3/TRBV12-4	TGTGCCAGCAGCTATTTAGATCGAGGCGAGCAGTACTTC	CASSYLDRGEQYF
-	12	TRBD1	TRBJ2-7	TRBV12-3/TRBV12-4	TGTGCCAGCAGCCGGGACAGGGTCGATCCGTACTTC	CASSRDRVDPYF
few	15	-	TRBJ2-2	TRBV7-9	TGTGCCAGCAGATCCGCCTCGGGTGGGACCGGGGAGCTGTTTTTT	CASRSASGGTGELFF
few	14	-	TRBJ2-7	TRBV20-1	TGCAGTGCTAGAAGATCCGGCGGTCCCTACGAGCAGTACTTC	CSARRSGGPYEQYF
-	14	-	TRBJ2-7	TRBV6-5	TGTGCCAGCAGTTACGGGCTAGTCCCCTACGAGCAGTACTTC	CASSYGLVPYEQYF
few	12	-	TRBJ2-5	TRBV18	TGTGCCAGCTCACCAGAGGAAGAGACCCAGTACTTC	CASSPEEETQYF
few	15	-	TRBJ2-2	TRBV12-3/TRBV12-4	TGTGCCAGCAGTTGGGGCCTAAAGAGTGTCGGGGAGCTGTTTTTT	CASSWGLKSVGELFF
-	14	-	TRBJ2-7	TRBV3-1	TGTGCCAGCAGCCAACAGGCGGTTACCTACGAGCAGTACTTC	CASSQQAVTYEQYF
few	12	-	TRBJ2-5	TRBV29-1	TGCAGCGTCAGAGTAGACTTGGAGACCCAGTACTTC	CSVRVDLETQYF
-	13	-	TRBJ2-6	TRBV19	TGTGCCAGTAGCCCAGGGGGGGCCAACGTCCTGACTTTC	CASSPGGANVLTF